A single sample gave rise to the 23 T cell receptor beta chains below, sequenced in a study of cytomegalovirus exposure and HLA in healthy donors. 13 Jbeta primers and 60 Vbeta primers were used for the PCR. The table came from immunoSEQ multiplex PCR; TCRdb's copy has only in-frame clones and leaves some out. Among about 160,000 clones listed, 80% to 85% were seen once. The sample comprised PBMCs. The receptors here all came from a young man in good health and CMV-seronegative.

The CDR3 nucleotides read TGTGCCAGCAGCCCAGGACTAGCGGGGGGCGAGCAGTTCTTC. This translates into CASSPGLAGGEQFF. J is TRBJ2-1 and V is TRBV7-3; 14 bases fit TRBD2. Germline assignment: CDR1 SGHTA and CDR2 FQGTGA. V dropped 5 bases and J dropped 10; count of bases not matched to a gene: 4. The CDR3 extends over 14 amino acids.

The chain links TRBV6-6 to TRBJ1-5; tentatively, D is TRBD1 (5 bases). CDR3 length: 16 amino acids. Trimming removed 2 bases at V and 7 bases at J, with 18 bases between. CDR1 and CDR2 (germline): MNHNY, SVGAGI (reference sequence). The CDR3 spells CASSYSTGGRRQPQHF. The CDR3 DNA sequence: TGTGCCAGCAGTTACAGTACCGGGGGAAGACGGCAGCCCCAGCATTTT.

This chain joins TRBV19 and TRBJ2-1, with a possible D match to TRBD1 (6 bases). The CDR3 length is 13 residues. Germline CDR1 is LNHDA and CDR2 is SQIVND (reference sequence). V dropped 5 bases and J dropped 10 bases, with 15 bases sitting between them. CDR3 DNA: TGTGCCAGTAGTCCCCAGGGGTTGTGGGAGCAGTTCTTC. Translation gives CASSPQGLWEQFF.

The genes are TRBV28 and TRBJ1-4, with 7 nucleotides matching TRBD1. Losses at the gene ends were 6 bases for V and 4 bases for J; bases not matched to a gene: 11. This CDR3 spans 16 amino acids. Germline-derived CDR1 and CDR2 are MDHEN and SYDVKM. The CDR3: CASSKPDREYNEKLFF. CDR3 DNA sequence: TGTGCCAGCAGCAAACCCGACAGGGAGTATAATGAAAAACTGTTTTTT.

The gene calls are TRBV7-8 and TRBJ2-4, with D perhaps matching TRBD2 (5 bases). CDR1 and CDR2 from the germline V gene are SGHVS and FQNEAQ. V was shortened by 0 bases and J by 0 bases, with 6 bases between the two germline ends. The CDR3 consists of 15 residues. DNA for the CDR3: TGTGCCAGCAGCTTAGCGGCGGGAGCCAAAAACATTCAGTACTTC. This codes for CASSLAAGAKNIQYF.

V is TRBV5-3 and J is TRBJ2-5, with TRBD2 matching 9 bases. TRBV5-3 is noted as an ORF with a role that remains uncertain. The CDR3 has 16 amino acids. After removal of 0 bases from V and 1 base from J, the junction contained 4 bases not matched to a gene. The CDR3 DNA sequence: TGTGCCAGAAGCTTGGCTCCAGCGGGAGGCCAAGAGACCCAGTACTTC. This gives the protein CARSLAPAGGQETQYF.

This chain links TRBV6-5 with TRBJ2-7; 7 positions match TRBD1. The V and J ends lost 4 bases and 4 bases, in that order; junction bases with no gene match: 4. The CDR3 loop spans 13 amino acids. CDR1 and CDR2 (germline): MNHEY, SVGAGI. CDR3 protein: CASSSGGTYEQYF. The CDR3 DNA reads TGTGCCAGCAGTTCAGGGGGTACGTACGAGCAGTACTTC.

The chain employs TRBV7-9 and TRBJ2-7, with 12 bases aligning to TRBD2. CDR1 SEHNR and CDR2 FQNEAQ come from the germline V gene (reference sequence). CDR3 length: 15 residues. V was clipped by 5 bases and J by 7 bases; unmatched bases: 9. As DNA, the CDR3 is TGTGCCAGCAGCCGAAAAGGACTAGCGGGACAGGAGCAGTACTTC. Translated, it gives CASSRKGLAGQEQYF.

With regard to this clone: Distinct nucleotide sequences in the sample also encode this CDR3. This rearrangement joins TRBV2 to TRBJ1-2; 11 bases match TRBD1. Germline CDR1 and CDR2: SNHLY and FYNNEI. This CDR3 comprises 16 residues. J lost 6 bases, V lost 4 bases, and 10 bases had no gene match. The CDR3 sequence is CASSVRGTGGTDGYTF. CDR3 sequence (DNA): TGTGCCAGCAGTGTCCGTGGGACAGGGGGAACGGATGGCTACACCTTC.

The V and J genes are TRBV15 and TRBJ2-7, with D maybe TRBD1 (6 bases). V was cut by 4 bases and J by 2 bases, with 15 bases left in between. The CDR3 runs 15 residues. Per the germline V gene, CDR1 is LNHNV and CDR2 is YYDKDF (reference sequence). As DNA, the CDR3 is TGTGCCACCAGCAAGACCCGGGACACCCCCTACGAGCAGTACTTC. It codes for CATSKTRDTPYEQYF.

The rearrangement links TRBV28 to TRBJ2-2; unclear D gene. Looked up from germline, CDR1 is MDHEN and CDR2 is SYDVKM. The V end lost 2 bases, the J end lost 3 bases, and 4 bases lay between the germline ends. There are 13 residues in the CDR3. In DNA form, the CDR3 reads TGTGCCAGCAGTTTACGTTACACCGGGGAGCTGTTTTTT. This encodes CASSLRYTGELFF.

V is TRBV29-1 and J is TRBJ2-1; D unclear. This CDR3 has 13 amino acids. CDR1 and CDR2 from the germline V gene are SQVTM and ANQGSEA. The ends were cut back, 4 bases at V and 0 bases at J, with 7 bases in the middle. The CDR3 protein is CSVGGASYNEQFF. The DNA for the CDR3 is TGCAGCGTTGGTGGAGCCTCCTACAATGAGCAGTTCTTC.

Here the CDR3 DNA reads TGTGCCAGCAGCTTAGCTGAGAACTACGAGCAGTACTTC. Translated: CASSLAENYEQYF. The J gene is TRBJ2-7, the V gene TRBV11-2; D call uncertain. The length of the CDR3 is 13 residues. CDR1 SGHAT and CDR2 FQNNGV come from the germline V gene. V lost 1 base, J lost 3 bases, and 7 bases lay in between.

As to this clone: The same CDR3 can be traced to other DNA sequences in this sample. The chain employs TRBV5-1 and TRBJ1-4; 9 bases are shared with TRBD1. With V trimmed by 2 bases and J by 5 bases, 7 bases remained unmatched. The length of the CDR3 is 16 residues. Germline values: CDR1 SGHRS, CDR2 YFSETQ. In DNA, the CDR3 is TGCGCCAGCAGCTTAGGGACAGGGCGCTCGAATGAAAAACTGTTTTTT. Protein product: CASSLGTGRSNEKLFF.

This chain links TRBV5-1 with TRBJ2-7; a weak D match, TRBD2 (5 bases). The CDR3 spans 16 residues. The germline gives CDR1 SGHRS, CDR2 YFSETQ. V dropped 4 bases and J dropped 2 bases, with 19 bases sitting between them. DNA for the CDR3: TGCGCCAGCAGCCTTTCCGATACAGCGACTACCTACGAGCAGTACTTC. Amino acids: CASSLSDTATTYEQYF.

The rearrangement uses TRBV25-1 and TRBJ1-1; no clear D. The germline V gene encodes CDR1 MGHDK and CDR2 SYGVNS. Trimming removed 0 bases from V and 5 bases from J, with 13 bases in between. The CDR3 totals 15 residues. CDR3 protein: CASSEYTTRRTEAFF. The DNA of the CDR3 is TGTGCCAGCAGTGAATATACGACCCGGAGGACTGAAGCTTTCTTT.

The rearrangement links TRBV7-9 to TRBJ2-1, with 8 bases matching TRBD1. Germline V gene data show CDR1 as SEHNR and CDR2 as FQNEAQ (reference sequence). CDR3 size: 18 residues. J lost 2 bases, V lost 5 bases, and 14 bases had no gene match. The CDR3, as DNA: TGTGCCAGCAGCACGGTCAGTGGGGGGACAGGAGCCTACAATGAGCAGTTCTTC. Encoded protein: CASSTVSGGTGAYNEQFF.

The chain links TRBV5-4 to TRBJ2-1; 7 bases map to TRBD2. CDR3 length: 14 residues. CDR1 and CDR2 from the germline V gene are SGHNT and YYREEE (reference sequence). Losses at the gene ends were 6 bases for V and 8 bases for J; bases not matched to a gene: 11. CDR3 nucleotides: TGTGCCAGCACCCTGAATGCAGGGAGGGATGAGCAGTTCTTC. Residues: CASTLNAGRDEQFF.

CDR3 sequence (DNA): TGTGCCAGCAGCTTAGATACCCCCTATACAGGTTGGACTGGAAACACCATATATTTT. The encoded protein is CASSLDTPYTGWTGNTIYF. The chain employs TRBV11-2 and TRBJ1-3; tentative D call: TRBD1 (5 bases). The length of the CDR3 is 19 residues. Germline V gene data show CDR1 as SGHAT and CDR2 as FQNNGV. Trimming pared 0 bases from V and 2 bases from J, leaving 20 bases between.

The V call is TRBV7-9, the J call TRBJ2-7; possibly TRBD1 for D (5 bases). V was shortened by 6 bases and J by 7 bases, with 16 bases between the two germline ends. Germline V CDR1 and CDR2: SEHNR, FQNEAQ (reference sequence). The CDR3 sequence is 13 residues long. The CDR3 reads CASSLSGAGEQYF. DNA for the CDR3: TGTGCCAGCAGTCTCTCTGGGGCAGGGGAGCAGTACTTC.

The chain joins TRBV5-1 to TRBJ2-3; D is unresolved. Trimming removed 5 bases from V and 4 bases from J, with 5 bases in between. CDR1 SGHRS and CDR2 YFSETQ come from the germline V gene. The CDR3 loop spans 11 amino acids. CDR3 sequence reads: CASRNSDTQYF. The CDR3 nucleotides are TGCGCCAGCAGGAACTCAGATACGCAGTATTTT.

The chain uses TRBV2 and TRBJ1-5, with D maybe TRBD1 (5 bases). CDR3 length: 12 residues. CDR1 and CDR2 from the germline V gene are SNHLY and FYNNEI. With 8 bases removed from V and 4 bases from J, the gap between germline ends came to 9 bases. This CDR3 reads CASDKGNQPQHF. The CDR3 region has the DNA TGTGCCAGCGATAAGGGGAATCAGCCCCAGCATTTT.

CDR3: CASSSRTSGSVYTQYF. The CDR3 coding sequence is TGTGCCAGCAGCTCCCGGACTAGCGGGAGTGTATATACGCAGTATTTT. The V and J genes are TRBV7-2 and TRBJ2-3, with TRBD2 identical over 13 bases. The CDR3 totals 16 residues. The germline V gene encodes CDR1 SGHTA and CDR2 FQGNSA. The J segment lost 7 bases and the V segment lost 4 bases, leaving 8 bases of the junction unmatched.